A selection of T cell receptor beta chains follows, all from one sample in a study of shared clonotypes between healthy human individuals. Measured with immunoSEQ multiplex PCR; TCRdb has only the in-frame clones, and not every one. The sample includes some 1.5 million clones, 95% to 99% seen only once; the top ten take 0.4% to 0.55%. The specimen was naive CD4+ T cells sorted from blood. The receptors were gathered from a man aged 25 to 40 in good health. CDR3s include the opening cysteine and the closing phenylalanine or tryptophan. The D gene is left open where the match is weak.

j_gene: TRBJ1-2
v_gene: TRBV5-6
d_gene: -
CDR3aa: CASSVREIRIYGYTF

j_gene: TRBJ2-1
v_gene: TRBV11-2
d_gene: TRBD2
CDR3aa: CASSLLVLAGDIEQFF

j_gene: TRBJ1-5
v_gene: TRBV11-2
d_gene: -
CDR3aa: CASSLPGSNQPQHF

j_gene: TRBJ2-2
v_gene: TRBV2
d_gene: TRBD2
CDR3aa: CASSGSGRAPGELFF

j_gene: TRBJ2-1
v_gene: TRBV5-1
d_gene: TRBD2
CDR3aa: CASSLGGTSYNEQFF

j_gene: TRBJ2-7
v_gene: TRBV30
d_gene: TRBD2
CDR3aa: CAWAKPGLAGGAEQYF

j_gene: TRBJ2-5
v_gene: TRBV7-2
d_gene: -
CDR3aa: CASSLGLFRPQETQYF

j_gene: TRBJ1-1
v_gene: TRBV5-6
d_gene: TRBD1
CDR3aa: CASSLSPGGETSEAFF

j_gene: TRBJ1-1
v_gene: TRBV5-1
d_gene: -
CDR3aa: CASSSFGGRPTEAFF

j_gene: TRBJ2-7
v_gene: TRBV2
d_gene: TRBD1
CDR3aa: CASRDRGYTYEQYF

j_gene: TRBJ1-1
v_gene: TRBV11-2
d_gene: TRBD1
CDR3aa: CASSSNRGYTEAFF

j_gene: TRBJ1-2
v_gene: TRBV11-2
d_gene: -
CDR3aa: CASRPTWAVNYGYTF

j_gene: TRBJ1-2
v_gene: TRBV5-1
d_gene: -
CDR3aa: CASSLDGVGYGYTF

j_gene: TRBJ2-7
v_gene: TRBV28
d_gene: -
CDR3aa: CASSLSIYEQYF

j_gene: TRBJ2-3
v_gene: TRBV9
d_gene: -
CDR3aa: CASSPVHRTDTQYF

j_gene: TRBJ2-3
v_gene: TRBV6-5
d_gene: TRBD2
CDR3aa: CASSYSAGAGLDTQYF

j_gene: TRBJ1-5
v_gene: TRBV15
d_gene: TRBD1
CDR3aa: CATSRLQGAGNQPQHF

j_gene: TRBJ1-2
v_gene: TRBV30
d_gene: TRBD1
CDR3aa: CAWSVTTGWDGYTF

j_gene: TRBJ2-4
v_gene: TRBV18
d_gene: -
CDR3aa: CASSPNVGRNIQYF

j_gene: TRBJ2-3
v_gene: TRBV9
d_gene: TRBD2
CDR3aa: CASSRAGLAGGLTDTQYF

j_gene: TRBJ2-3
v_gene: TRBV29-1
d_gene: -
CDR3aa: CSVEGQNTDTQYF

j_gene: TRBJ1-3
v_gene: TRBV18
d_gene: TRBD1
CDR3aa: CASSLDRGINTIYF

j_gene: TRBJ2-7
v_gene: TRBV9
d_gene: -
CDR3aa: CASSVSPDGSYEQYF

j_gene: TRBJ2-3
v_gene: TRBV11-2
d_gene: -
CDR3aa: CASSLGSPQYF

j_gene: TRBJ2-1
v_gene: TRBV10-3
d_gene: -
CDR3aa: CAISELNEQFF

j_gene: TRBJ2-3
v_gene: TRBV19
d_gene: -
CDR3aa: CASSMAGDVTDTQYF

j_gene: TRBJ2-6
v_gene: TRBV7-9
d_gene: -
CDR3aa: CASSHYRGRSGANVLTF

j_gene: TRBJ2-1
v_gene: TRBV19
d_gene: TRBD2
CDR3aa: CASSILTSGSYNEQFF

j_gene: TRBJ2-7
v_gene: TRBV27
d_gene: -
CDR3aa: CASSLNCQVSF

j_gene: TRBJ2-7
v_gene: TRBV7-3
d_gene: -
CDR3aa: CASSPGTGLEQYF

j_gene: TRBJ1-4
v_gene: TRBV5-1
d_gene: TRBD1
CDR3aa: CASRLRTGGDEKLFF

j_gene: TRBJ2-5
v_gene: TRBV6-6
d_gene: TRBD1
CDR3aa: CASSSPGQRETQYF

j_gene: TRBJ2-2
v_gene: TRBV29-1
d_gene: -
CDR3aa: CSVGAGVATGELFF

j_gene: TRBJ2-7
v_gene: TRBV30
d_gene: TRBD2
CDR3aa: CAWSVLAGGPTYEQYF

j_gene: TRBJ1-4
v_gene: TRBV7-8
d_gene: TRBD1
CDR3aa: CASSAPGQGSGKLFF

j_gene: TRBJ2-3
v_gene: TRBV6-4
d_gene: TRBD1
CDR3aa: CASRADRDDTDTQYF

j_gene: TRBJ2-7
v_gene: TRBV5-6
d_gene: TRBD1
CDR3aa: CASSQGQGWTYEQYF

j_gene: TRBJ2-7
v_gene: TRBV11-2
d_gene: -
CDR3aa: CASSDRFYSYEQYF

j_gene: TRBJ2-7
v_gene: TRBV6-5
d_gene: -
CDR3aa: CASRRTAYEQYF

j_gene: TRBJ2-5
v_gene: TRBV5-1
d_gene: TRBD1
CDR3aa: CASSPGTALYPKETQYF

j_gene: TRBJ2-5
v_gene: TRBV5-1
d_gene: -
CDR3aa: CASSLARDSRLGTQYF

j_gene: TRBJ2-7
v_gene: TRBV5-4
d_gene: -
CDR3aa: CASSVGLNYEQYF

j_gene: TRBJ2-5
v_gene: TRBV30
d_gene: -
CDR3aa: CAWSVVEETQYF

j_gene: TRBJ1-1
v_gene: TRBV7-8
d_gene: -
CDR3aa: CASSLREGWNTEAFF

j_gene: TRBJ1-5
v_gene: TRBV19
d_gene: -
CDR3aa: CASSIRDSNQPQHF

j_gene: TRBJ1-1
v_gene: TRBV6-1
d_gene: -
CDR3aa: CASTWGSMNTEAFF

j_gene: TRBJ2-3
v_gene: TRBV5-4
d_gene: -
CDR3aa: CASSPTGNTDTQYF